The rows below give T cell receptor beta chains drawn from one sample of a study of vaccination effects on CD4 cells after COVID-19. Only in-frame clones appear in the TCRdb table, and some are missing; sequencing was by immunoSEQ multiplex PCR. The sample has tens of thousands of clones, about 67% seen once; the top ten hold less than 2%. Their antigens are not known. Source: CD4+ T cells from PBMCs cultured with HCoV-229E spike peptides, taken after COVID-19 vaccination. The receptors originated from a human donor who received a COVID-19 vaccine. Each CDR3 is given without its conserved first and last residue.

CDR3: ASSGNRRHSTNEKLF
J: TRBJ1-4
V: TRBV6-2/TRBV6-3

CDR3: ASSLSQGNPGELF
J: TRBJ2-2
V: TRBV5-1

CDR3: ASSLMTGGSGANVLT
J: TRBJ2-6
V: TRBV5-6

CDR3: ASRARAASGSTDTQY
J: TRBJ2-3
V: TRBV2

CDR3: ASSTTAGSFLGYT
J: TRBJ1-2
V: TRBV6-2/TRBV6-3

CDR3: ASSTAQGLLGNEKLF
J: TRBJ1-4
V: TRBV5-5

CDR3: ATSRYNSPLH
J: TRBJ1-6
V: TRBV15

CDR3: ASRQAPYGYT
J: TRBJ1-2
V: TRBV19

CDR3: ASSLSYSPLH
J: TRBJ1-6
V: TRBV3-1/TRBV3-2

CDR3: ASSLATPGNQPQH
J: TRBJ1-5
V: TRBV7-2

CDR3: ASSLGGTTGELF
J: TRBJ2-2
V: TRBV5-4

CDR3: SAAGLVEF
J: TRBJ2-1
V: TRBV20-1

CDR3: ASSLTSSGGYQETQY
J: TRBJ2-5
V: TRBV27

CDR3: ASSLDRTSYRRTSGGNEQF
J: TRBJ2-1
V: TRBV5-1

CDR3: ASSIDARNTEAF
J: TRBJ1-1
V: TRBV19

CDR3: ASSPQGTQPQH
J: TRBJ1-5
V: TRBV18

CDR3: ASSLGRRDTQY
J: TRBJ2-3
V: TRBV12-3/TRBV12-4

CDR3: AISGGLLSGNTIY
J: TRBJ1-3
V: TRBV10-3

CDR3: ASRMGNTEAF
J: TRBJ1-1
V: TRBV6-5

CDR3: ASRGQGRNTEAF
J: TRBJ1-1
V: TRBV6-5

CDR3: ASRFGNTGELF
J: TRBJ2-2
V: TRBV6-5

CDR3: ASSPGTSGGTDTQY
J: TRBJ2-3
V: TRBV4-1

CDR3: ASSRTSGGLTNTGELF
J: TRBJ2-2
V: TRBV6-6

CDR3: ASSPAGSAKNIQY
J: TRBJ2-4
V: TRBV5-1

CDR3: ASSQDLGGGEAF
J: TRBJ1-1
V: TRBV3-1/TRBV3-2

CDR3: ASSQQETQY
J: TRBJ2-5
V: TRBV12-3/TRBV12-4

CDR3: AWTRDINYGYT
J: TRBJ1-2
V: TRBV30

CDR3: ASSLTVLQARNTEAF
J: TRBJ1-1
V: TRBV4-1

CDR3: ASTWTGGNNEQF
J: TRBJ2-1
V: TRBV19

CDR3: ASSTQRGQVTDTQY
J: TRBJ2-3
V: TRBV5-5

CDR3: AWSNSRYGSSNQPQH
J: TRBJ1-5
V: TRBV30

CDR3: ASSISRPEGTQY
J: TRBJ2-5
V: TRBV19

CDR3: ASSDSHRDYGYT
J: TRBJ1-2
V: TRBV6-4

CDR3: AYGRDRARDTIY
J: TRBJ1-3
V: TRBV30

CDR3: ASSMIRNYNEQF
J: TRBJ2-1
V: TRBV6-5

CDR3: ASSQVQGGMDSPLH
J: TRBJ1-6
V: TRBV4-1

CDR3: AVSHRTDTQY
J: TRBJ2-3
V: TRBV30

CDR3: ASSSDRVSPLH
J: TRBJ1-6
V: TRBV7-2

CDR3: ASRTVQDYGYT
J: TRBJ1-2
V: TRBV2

CDR3: ASSLARQGGTEAF
J: TRBJ1-1
V: TRBV7-2

CDR3: ASSEGSFRGFGDNEQF
J: TRBJ2-1
V: TRBV2

CDR3: AISLAGGRQETQY
J: TRBJ2-5
V: TRBV10-3

CDR3: ASSINGNTGELF
J: TRBJ2-2
V: TRBV19

CDR3: ASSREADYGYT
J: TRBJ1-2
V: TRBV2

CDR3: ASSVRIMNTEAF
J: TRBJ1-1
V: TRBV7-9

CDR3: ASSVGIWGQQNTEAF
J: TRBJ1-1
V: TRBV9

CDR3: ASSLALTGGAGELF
J: TRBJ2-2
V: TRBV5-1

CDR3: ASSLVPYNEQF
J: TRBJ2-1
V: TRBV7-6

CDR3: ASSPGTATDTQY
J: TRBJ2-3
V: TRBV18

CDR3: ATSRPIAGWGNTEAF
J: TRBJ1-1
V: TRBV15

CDR3: ASSVTTGQGMYNEQF
J: TRBJ2-1
V: TRBV9

CDR3: SASLRDTQY
J: TRBJ2-3
V: TRBV20-1

CDR3: ASNRVIGGYT
J: TRBJ1-2
V: TRBV28

CDR3: AWSLGSSYNEQF
J: TRBJ2-1
V: TRBV30

CDR3: ASSLVSRRQPNTEAF
J: TRBJ1-1
V: TRBV7-2